Presented here are 27 T cell receptor beta chains from one specimen sequenced in a study of T cell changes during pregnancy in multiple sclerosis. Clones were sequenced by immunoSEQ multiplex PCR, and TCRdb holds only the in-frame ones, with some missing. The data hold approximately 20,000 clones, with around 90% observed a single time. Sequencing was performed on CD8+ T cells from peripheral blood mononuclear cells, taken in the second trimester of pregnancy. The receptors were sampled from a female donor in good health, enrolled as a control in a pregnancy study.

This sequence joins TRBV11-2 and TRBJ2-3; D gene unclear. Trimming took off 5 bases at V and 2 bases at J, with 5 bases between the two ends. The germline CDR1 and CDR2 sequences are SGHAT and FQNNGV. The CDR3 is made up of 12 amino acids. This chain's CDR3 is CASSPYTDTQYF. The CDR3 coding sequence is TGTGCCAGCAGCCCCTACACAGATACGCAGTATTTT. Complete variable domain (other parts from reference TRBV11-2 and TRBJ2-3): EAGVAQSPRYKIIEKRQSVAFWCNPISGHATLYWYQQILGQGPKLLIQFQNNGVVDDSQLPKDRFSAERLKGVDSTLKIQPAKLEDSAVYLCASSPYTDTQYFGPGTRLTVL.

With respect to this clone: At one end, the junction sequence differs from germline, possibly due to a read error. The genes are TRBV12-5 and TRBJ2-1; 7 nucleotides agree with TRBD1. CDR3 length: 14 amino acids. Per germline, CDR1 LGHNT and CDR2 FRNRAP. The CDR3 region has the DNA TGTGTTAGTGGTTTGCAGGGGGTTGGTAATGAGCAGTTCTTC. Amino acid sequence: CVSGLQGVGNEQFF.

The chain is built from TRBV5-1 and TRBJ1-6; TRBD1 aligns across 7 bases. Germline trimming cut 4 bases from V and 2 bases from J; bases unmatched to any gene: 3. This CDR3 is built from 15 residues. From germline, CDR1 is SGHRS and CDR2 YFSETQ. The CDR3 is CASSGGQAYNSPLHF. As DNA, the CDR3 is TGCGCCAGCAGCGGCGGACAGGCCTATAATTCACCCCTCCACTTT.

This chain uses TRBV21-1 with TRBJ1-1; the D segment call TRBD1 is taken from the table without a DNA check. TRBV21-1 is marked as a pseudogene. The CDR3 has 15 residues. The CDR3 protein is CASGTGGAFDTEAFF. In nucleotides, the CDR3 is TGTGCCAGCGGTACAGGGGGCGCCTTTGACACTGAAGCTTTCTTT.

This chain links TRBV6-4 with TRBJ2-3, with D possibly being TRBD1 (6 bases). With 4 bases removed from V and 2 bases from J, the gap between germline ends came to 10 bases. The CDR3 totals 14 residues. From germline, CDR1 is MRHNA and CDR2 SNTAGT. Written as DNA, the CDR3 is TGTGCCAGCAGTGGGGACAAAAACACAGATACGCAGTATTTT. Its translation is CASSGDKNTDTQYF.

Remarks on this clone: Other DNA variants within this sample encode the same CDR3. The DNA for the CDR3 is TGTGCCAGCAGTGACAGCGCGGGAGCCGATACGCAGTATTTT. Amino acids: CASSDSAGADTQYF. The chain recombines TRBV6-4 with TRBJ2-3; TRBD2 matches at 7 bases. Trimming at V came to 2 bases and at J to 6 bases, leaving 5 bases not matched to a gene. The CDR3 extends over 14 amino acids. Germline values: CDR1 MRHNA, CDR2 SNTAGT.

V is TRBV27 and J is TRBJ1-5; D perhaps matches TRBD1 (5 bases). Deletions cut 2 bases from V and 0 bases from J, with 8 bases between. This CDR3 has 15 amino acids. Germline CDR1 and CDR2: MNHEY and SMNVEV (reference sequence). This CDR3 reads CASSLTGDSNQPQHF. The CDR3, as DNA: TGTGCCAGCAGTTTAACAGGCGATAGCAATCAGCCCCAGCATTTT.

The chain is built from TRBV6-5 and TRBJ1-1; D unresolved. Per the germline V gene, CDR1 is MNHEY and CDR2 is SVGAGI. This CDR3 spans 12 amino acids. V lost 4 bases and J lost 5, with 8 bases in between. DNA of the CDR3: TGTGCCAGCAGTTCTAGGAGGACTGAAGCTTTCTTT. It is translated as CASSSRRTEAFF.

V gene TRBV29-1 combines with J gene TRBJ1-3, with 9 bases identical to TRBD1. V dropped 7 bases and J dropped 0; count of bases not matched to a gene: 7. The germline CDR1 and CDR2 sequences are SQVTM and ANQGSEA. The CDR3 loop spans 15 amino acids. CDR3 nucleotides: TGCAGCGCCCGGGACAGGGTACACTCTGGAAACACCATATATTTT. It is translated as CSARDRVHSGNTIYF.

The chain combines TRBV6-1 with TRBJ1-1; unclear D gene. The CDR3 consists of 15 residues. Trimming pared 5 bases from V and 0 bases from J, leaving 13 bases between. Germline CDR1 reads MNHNS; CDR2 reads SASEGT. The CDR3 spells CASSLRETMNTEAFF. The CDR3 bases are TGTGCCAGCAGTTTAAGAGAAACCATGAACACTGAAGCTTTCTTT.

The chain recombines TRBV6-1 with TRBJ2-7; TRBD2 matches at 14 bases. V shed 2 bases, J shed 4 bases, and the junction held 4 bases outside the gene matches. Germline V lookup: CDR1 MNHNS, CDR2 SASEGT. CDR3 size: 16 residues. For the CDR3, the DNA is TGTGCCAGCAGTGAATTGGGACTAGCGGGAGCATACGAGCAGTACTTC. Protein sequence: CASSELGLAGAYEQYF.

A single count supports this clone. The V gene is TRBV6-5, the J gene TRBJ1-2, with TRBD1 matching over 7 bases. Germline loops: CDR1 MNHEY, CDR2 SVGAGI. This CDR3 contains 13 residues. After removal of 6 bases from V and 5 bases from J, the junction contained 6 bases not matched to a gene. The CDR3 reads CASRPGTAYGYTF. CDR3 DNA: TGTGCCAGCAGACCCGGGACAGCTTATGGCTACACCTTC.

The V gene is TRBV6-4, the J gene TRBJ2-1; the match to TRBD2 covers 7 bases. The CDR3 has 15 residues. J gave up 3 bases and V 0 bases, and 2 bases lay outside the gene matches. Germline loops: CDR1 MRHNA, CDR2 SNTAGT. Here the CDR3 DNA reads TGTGCCAGCAGTGACTCGGCGGGAGACTACAATGAGCAGTTCTTC. Encoded protein: CASSDSAGDYNEQFF.

This clone appeared a single time. V is TRBV4-1 and J is TRBJ2-1, with 7 bases identical to TRBD1. CDR1 is MGHRA and CDR2 is YSYEKL in the germline V gene. V lost 4 bases and J lost 7; bases outside the gene matches: 10. The CDR3 is 15 amino acids. The CDR3 loop reads CASSPYEGAGNEQFF. The DNA of the CDR3 is TGCGCCAGCAGCCCCTACGAGGGGGCTGGGAATGAGCAGTTCTTC.

The chain recombines TRBV5-5 with TRBJ2-7; 11 bases fit TRBD2. Germline V gives CDR1 SGHKS, CDR2 YYEKEE (reference sequence). V lost 4 bases and J lost 0; bases outside the gene matches: 3. This CDR3 has 15 residues. CDR3 loop: CASSQTSGSSYEQYF. In DNA form, the CDR3 reads TGTGCCAGCAGCCAAACTAGCGGGAGCTCCTACGAGCAGTACTTC.

Relative to its sample, this clone is medium-sized. J is TRBJ1-1 and V is TRBV7-9; a weak D match, TRBD1 (6 bases). Between the trimmed V and J ends, which lost 4 bases and 4 bases, there was a span of 19 bases. The CDR3 consists of 16 residues. The germline CDR1 and CDR2 sequences are SEHNR and FQNEAQ (reference sequence). CDR3 in amino acids: CASSSSLRGGGTEAFF. In DNA form, the CDR3 reads TGTGCCAGCAGCTCGTCCCTCAGGGGTGGAGGCACTGAAGCTTTCTTT.

V is TRBV5-6 and J is TRBJ2-1; a possible D gene is TRBD2 (6 bases). V was shortened by 2 bases and J by 4 bases, with 10 bases between the two germline ends. Germline CDR1 and CDR2: SGHDT and YYEEEE. This CDR3 contains 14 residues. The CDR3 nucleotides are TGTGCCAGCAGCTTTTCGGGGGTTTACAATGAGCAGTTCTTC. Amino acids: CASSFSGVYNEQFF.

This clone was counted a single time. The chain carries TRBV9 and TRBJ2-3; D may be TRBD2 (7 bases). The CDR3 totals 16 residues. Germline CDR1 reads SGDLS; CDR2 reads YYNGEE. V lost 3 bases, J lost 0 bases, and 14 bases lay in between. CDR3 residues: CASSAGGAPSTDTQYF. CDR3 coding DNA: TGTGCCAGCAGCGCTGGGGGGGCTCCTAGCACAGATACGCAGTATTTT.

The rearrangement uses TRBV6-1 and TRBJ2-3, with a weak D call TRBD1 (6 bases). The length of the CDR3 is 16 residues. Germline V gene lookup returns CDR1 MNHNS and CDR2 SASEGT. Trimming took off 2 bases at V and 4 bases at J, with 16 bases between the two ends. CDR3 amino acids: CASSEKVGSGADTQYF. CDR3 nucleotides: TGTGCCAGCAGTGAAAAGGTGGGATCAGGGGCAGATACGCAGTATTTT.

This clone was picked up one time. The chain joins TRBV7-3 to TRBJ2-1, with 7 bases lining up with TRBD2. The CDR3 is 15 residues long. The V and J ends lost 1 base and 7 bases, in that order; junction bases with no gene match: 7. Per the germline V gene, CDR1 is SGHTA and CDR2 is FQGTGA. The CDR3 protein is CASSLMAGARNEQFF. The CDR3 DNA follows: TGTGCCAGCAGCTTAATGGCGGGAGCAAGGAATGAGCAGTTCTTC.

The chain couples TRBV18 to TRBJ1-2; D remains ambiguous. Germline-derived CDR1 and CDR2 are KGHSH and LQKENI. V was cut by 1 base and J by 8 bases, with 11 bases left in between. The CDR3 is made up of 13 amino acids. CDR3 protein: CASSPRAGEGYTF. CDR3 bases: TGTGCCAGCTCACCACGGGCCGGGGAAGGCTACACCTTC.

V gene TRBV4-3 combines with J gene TRBJ1-3; TRBD1 agrees at 8 bases. The junction had 1 base not matched to a gene; V was cut back by 3 bases and J by 0 bases. This CDR3 is built from 15 residues. Germline-derived CDR1 and CDR2 are LGHNA and YSLEER. The CDR3: CASSQGTGSGNTIYF. The CDR3 coding sequence is TGCGCCAGCAGCCAGGGGACAGGCTCTGGAAACACCATATATTTT.

The chain employs TRBV5-4 and TRBJ2-7, with 10 nucleotides matching TRBD2. This CDR3 region has 14 residues. The V gene end was trimmed by 4 bases and the J gene end by 3 bases; junction bases not matched to a gene: 4. Germline V gene lookup returns CDR1 SGHNT and CDR2 YYREEE (reference sequence). The CDR3 sequence is CASSPPSGSYEQYF. DNA of the CDR3: TGTGCCAGCAGCCCTCCTAGCGGGAGCTACGAGCAGTACTTC.

The chain has TRBV2 and TRBJ1-5; 7 bases align to TRBD1. The CDR3 covers 14 residues. J gave up 4 bases and V 4 bases, and 4 bases lay outside the gene matches. Germline V CDR1 and CDR2: SNHLY, FYNNEI. CDR3 nucleotides: TGTGCCAGCAGTGTGGGACAGCAAAATCAGCCCCAGCATTTT. As protein: CASSVGQQNQPQHF. Complete variable domain (other parts from reference TRBV2 and TRBJ1-5): EPEVTQTPSHQVTQMGQEVILRCVPISNHLYFYWYRQILGQKVEFLVSFYNNEISEKSEIFDDQFSVERPDGSNFTLKIRSTKLEDSAMYFCASSVGQQNQPQHFGDGTRLSIL.

A single count supports this clone. The genes are TRBV28 and TRBJ2-7; 10 bases are shared with TRBD1. J gave up 1 base and V 8 bases, and 8 bases lay outside the gene matches. CDR1 is MDHEN, CDR2 SYDVKM, per germline. The CDR3 contains 15 residues. CDR3 bases: TGTGCCAGCGGCGGGTGGGGACAGGGGTCCTACGAGCAGTACTTC. This translates into CASGGWGQGSYEQYF.

V is TRBV7-3 and J is TRBJ2-1; 10 bases match TRBD2. This CDR3 comprises 16 residues. Germline-derived CDR1 and CDR2 are SGHTA and FQGTGA. J gave up 8 bases and V 4 bases, and 11 bases lay outside the gene matches. The CDR3 DNA reads TGTGCCAGCAGCTCCAGTCCTAGCGGGAGTCGAGATGAGCAGTTCTTC. It yields the protein CASSSSPSGSRDEQFF.

The J gene is TRBJ2-1, the V gene TRBV10-1, with D hard to call. The V end lost 1 base, the J end lost 8 bases, and 9 bases lay between the germline ends. Germline V gene data show CDR1 as WNHNN and CDR2 as SYGVQD (reference sequence). The CDR3 is made up of 13 amino acids. The CDR3 nucleotides are TGCGCCAGCAGTGAGTACCGGTTCGATGAGCAGTTCTTC. This sequence encodes CASSEYRFDEQFF.